A single sample gave rise to the 26 T cell receptor beta chains below, sequenced in a study of T cells in Graves' hyperthyroidism and ophthalmopathy. Amplified TCR beta CDR3 regions came from RNA transcripts. The HTBI set primed first-round TCR CDR3 RT-PCR. TCRdb used MiXCR to reprocess the multiplex PCR reads, holding one entry per CDR3 protein. The sample lists 550,000 to 650,000 distinct CDR3 sequences; about 14% were seen once. Sequenced input: blood. The receptors derive from a woman aged 25 to 45 with Graves' hyperthyroidism that later progressed to Graves' ophthalmopathy.

Concerning this clonotype: A much larger clone lies one base from this, so it may be a read error. The chain carries TRBV28 and TRBJ2-3, with 7 bases that match TRBD2. CDR1 and CDR2 from the germline V gene are MDHEN and SYDVKM. The CDR3 runs to 12 residues. V trimming: 6 bases; J trimming: 10 bases; junction bases outside the gene matches: 7. The CDR3 protein is CASSTSANAQYF. CDR3 DNA sequence: TGTGCCAGCAGCACTAGCGCCAATGCGCAGTATTTT. The variable domain in full, with the rest retrieved from reference TRBV28 and TRBJ2-3, is DVKVTQSSRYLVKRTGEKVFLECVQDMDHENMFWYRQDPGLGLRLIYFSYDVKMKEKGDIPEGYSVSREKKERFSLILESASTNQTSMYLCASSTSANAQYFGPGTRLTVL.

This clonotype was counted only a few times. A much more abundant neighbour one base away suggests this may be a read error. This chain links TRBV6-1 with TRBJ1-1, with D perhaps TRBD1 (5 bases). V was shortened by 9 bases and J by 5 bases, with 22 bases between the two germline ends. Germline loops: CDR1 MNHNS, CDR2 SASEGT. The CDR3 runs to 15 residues. The CDR3 DNA reads as TGTGCCAGTAAAGCAGGGACGGGAGGGCGGACTGAAGCTTTCTTT. Its protein is CASKAGTGGRTEAFF.

This clonotype was detected ten times or more. The chain joins TRBV12-3 or TRBV12-4 to TRBJ1-2; D unclear. Trimming removed 5 bases at V and 2 bases at J, with 9 bases between. The CDR3 is 13 amino acids. The CDR3 sequence is CASSAYGNYGYTF. CDR3 nucleotide sequence: TGTGCCAGCAGTGCCTACGGGAACTATGGCTACACCTTC.

The chain links TRBV2 to TRBJ2-1; 8 nucleotides agree with TRBD2. The germline V gene encodes CDR1 SNHLY and CDR2 FYNNEI. The length of the CDR3 is 15 residues. V shed 8 bases and J 1 base; nucleotides not matched to a gene: 7. The CDR3 sequence is CASGGLGVSYNEQFF. CDR3 bases: TGTGCCAGCGGGGGACTAGGGGTGTCCTACAATGAGCAGTTCTTC.

This clonotype has just a few counts. The V call is TRBV9, the J call TRBJ2-2; D is unclear. The CDR3 sequence is 13 residues long. The germline gives CDR1 SGDLS, CDR2 YYNGEE. Deletions cut 4 bases from V and 5 bases from J, with 9 bases between. CDR3 DNA sequence: TGTGCCAGCAGCCCATACCTTACCGGGGAGCTGTTTTTT. Its translation: CASSPYLTGELFF.

The chain employs TRBV30 and TRBJ1-5, with 7 bases fitting TRBD1. This CDR3 has 16 amino acids. Looked up from germline, CDR1 is GTSNPN and CDR2 is SVGIG (reference sequence). V dropped 1 base and J dropped 4; count of bases not matched to a gene: 10. Written as DNA, the CDR3 is TGTGCCTGGAGTGCCTCAGGGTACAGGGGTAATCAGCCCCAGCATTTT. Residues: CAWSASGYRGNQPQHF.

In its sample, this clonotype was seen a few times. This chain joins TRBV28 and TRBJ2-7, with 9 bases matching TRBD1. The CDR3 has 15 amino acids. With 0 bases clipped from V and 1 base from J, the junction kept 1 base outside the gene matches. Per the germline V gene, CDR1 is MDHEN and CDR2 is SYDVKM. The CDR3 DNA sequence: TGTGCCAGCAGTTTATGGGGACAGGGATCCTACGAGCAGTACTTC. Its protein is CASSLWGQGSYEQYF.

The chain joins TRBV19 to TRBJ1-1; 11 nucleotides align to TRBD1. CDR1 and CDR2 from the germline V gene are LNHDA and SQIVND (reference sequence). This CDR3 spans 17 amino acids. V shed 1 base, J shed 4 bases, and the junction held 8 bases outside the gene matches. In DNA, the CDR3 is TGTGCCAGTAGTATAGCCCTCACCGGGACAGGGGGCACTGAAGCTTTCTTT. As protein: CASSIALTGTGGTEAFF.

Many counts were recorded for this clonotype. The CDR3 here is CASSLPPDSSNSPLHF. The CDR3 nucleotides read TGTGCCAGCAGCTTACCCCCGGACAGCTCTAATTCACCCCTCCACTTT. V is TRBV7-2 and J is TRBJ1-6; a weak D match, TRBD1 (6 bases). This CDR3 has 16 residues. Trimming removed 2 bases at V and 6 bases at J, with 14 bases between. CDR1 SGHTA and CDR2 FQGNSA come from the germline V gene.

V usage is TRBV20-1 and J usage is TRBJ2-7, with D maybe TRBD2 (6 bases). Per the germline V gene, CDR1 is DFQATT and CDR2 is SNEGSKA (reference sequence). Deletions cut 6 bases from V and 2 bases from J, with 20 bases between. The CDR3 has 15 residues. CDR3 residues: CSAPSPRGITYEQYF. CDR3 coding DNA: TGCAGTGCCCCGTCCCCCCGGGGGATTACCTACGAGCAGTACTTC.

The chain joins TRBV3-1 to TRBJ2-7; 8 bases align to TRBD2. The germline gives CDR1 LGHDT, CDR2 YNNKEL (reference sequence). The V and J ends lost 1 base and 3 bases, in that order; junction bases with no gene match: 8. CDR3 length: 16 amino acids. The CDR3 loop is CASSQGQLAADYEQYF. Written as DNA, the CDR3 is TGTGCCAGCAGCCAAGGTCAACTAGCGGCTGACTACGAGCAGTACTTC.

The chain links TRBV18 to TRBJ2-4, with 9 positions matching TRBD1. The germline CDR1 and CDR2 sequences are KGHSH and LQKENI. The J segment lost 6 bases and the V segment lost 3 bases, leaving 3 bases of the junction unmatched. CDR3 length: 14 amino acids. CDR3 DNA: TGTGCCAGCTCACCTCCGGGACAGGGAAACATTCAGTACTTC. Translation gives CASSPPGQGNIQYF.

The chain couples TRBV20-1 to TRBJ2-1, with D possibly being TRBD1 or TRBD2 (5 bases each). This CDR3 contains 14 residues. Per the germline V gene, CDR1 is DFQATT and CDR2 is SNEGSKA (reference sequence). V lost 1 base to trimming and J lost 1 base, with 8 bases between them. The CDR3 reads CSARAWGSYNEQFF. CDR3 in DNA: TGCAGTGCTAGAGCCTGGGGGTCCTACAATGAGCAGTTCTTC.

Only one count was recorded for this clonotype. This sequence joins TRBV29-1 and TRBJ2-2, with D hard to call. V gave up 5 bases and J gave up 1 base, with 5 bases separating them. The CDR3 totals 12 residues. From germline, CDR1 is SQVTM and CDR2 ANQGSEA. This CDR3 reads CSVLVNTGELFF. The DNA for the CDR3 is TGCAGCGTTCTGGTGAACACCGGGGAGCTGTTTTTT.

V is TRBV19 and J is TRBJ1-3; D ambiguous. Trimming cost V 7 bases and J 1 base, with 17 bases left between them. This CDR3 contains 16 residues. Germline CDR1 is LNHDA and CDR2 is SQIVND (reference sequence). CDR3 in DNA: TGTGCCAGTACCGCAACCAGAAGGAGATCTGGAAACACCATATATTTT. It yields the protein CASTATRRRSGNTIYF.

Comment on this clonotype: This clone may be a read error of a much larger clone one base away. This chain connects TRBV20-1 to TRBJ1-5; the D is unclear. This CDR3 has 18 residues. Germline CDR1 reads DFQATT; CDR2 reads SNEGSKA (reference sequence). CDR3: CGARDLGVQLNSNQPQHF. The CDR3 DNA reads as TGCGGTGCTAGAGATCTCGGTGTACAGTTAAATAGCAATCAGCCCCAGCATTTT.

This clonotype appeared many times. V and J are TRBV19 and TRBJ1-2; weak D call: TRBD1 (6 bases). The CDR3 has 14 residues. Per germline, CDR1 LNHDA and CDR2 SQIVND (reference sequence). V was shortened by 2 bases and J by 2 bases, with 9 bases between the two germline ends. Here the CDR3 reads CASSISGQNYGYTF. CDR3 DNA: TGTGCCAGTAGTATATCCGGACAGAACTATGGCTACACCTTC.

This clonotype was picked up a small number of times. V usage is TRBV20-1 and J usage is TRBJ1-5, with 8 nucleotides matching TRBD1. Germline-derived CDR1 and CDR2 are DFQATT and SNEGSKA (reference sequence). The CDR3 consists of 13 residues. J was trimmed by 8 bases and V by 6 bases; bases with no gene match: 9. The CDR3 DNA sequence: TGCAGTGCCAAGAGGACAGGGAAAGAGCCCCAGCATTTT. Its protein is CSAKRTGKEPQHF.

This clonotype was counted a few times. The genes are TRBV11-3 and TRBJ2-7, with D maybe TRBD2 (7 bases). CDR1 is SGHNT, CDR2 YENEEA, per germline. This CDR3 spans 14 amino acids. V lost 2 bases and J 6 bases, leaving 14 bases between the germline ends. This CDR3 reads CASSLSARGAEQYF. The CDR3 nucleotides read TGTGCCAGCAGCTTAAGCGCCCGGGGGGCCGAGCAGTACTTC. Together with reference TRBV11-3 and TRBJ2-7, the CDR3 gives the full variable domain: EAGVVQSPRYKIIEKKQPVAFWCNPISGHNTLYWYLQNLGQGPELLIRYENEEAVDDSQLPKDRFSAERLKGVDSTLKIQPAELGDSAVYLCASSLSARGAEQYFGPGTRLTVT.

This clonotype was recorded many times. V is TRBV12-3 or TRBV12-4 and J is TRBJ2-7; 10 bases fit TRBD1. The V gene end was trimmed by 5 bases and the J gene end by 0 bases; junction bases not matched to a gene: 16. The CDR3 totals 19 residues. CDR3 in amino acids: CASSGRDRGGPAHSYEQYF. The CDR3 DNA is TGTGCCAGCAGTGGCCGGGACAGGGGTGGGCCCGCACACTCCTACGAGCAGTACTTC.

This clonotype came up a few times. This rearrangement joins TRBV19 to TRBJ1-2; 11 positions agree with TRBD1. CDR3 length: 15 residues. The germline gives CDR1 LNHDA, CDR2 SQIVND (reference sequence). The junction had 7 bases not matched to a gene; V was cut back by 6 bases and J by 4 bases. In nucleotides, the CDR3 is TGTGCCAGTAGCCCGGACAGGGGGCCTAGCTATGGCTACACCTTC. It is translated as CASSPDRGPSYGYTF.

This clonotype was seen only a few times. The chain carries TRBV7-8 and TRBJ1-2; 11 nucleotides match TRBD1. Germline CDR1 SGHVS, CDR2 FQNEAQ. Germline trimming cut 5 bases from V and 4 bases from J; bases unmatched to any gene: 6. The CDR3 has 15 amino acids. CDR3 region: CASSVGQGEIYGYTF. The CDR3 DNA is TGTGCCAGCAGCGTGGGACAGGGGGAAATCTATGGCTACACCTTC. The complete variable domain, with remaining parts taken from reference TRBV7-8 and TRBJ1-2, reads GAGVSQSPRYKVAKRGQDVALRCDPISGHVSLFWYQQALGQGPEFLTYFQNEAQLDKSGLPSDRFFAERPEGSVSTLKIQRTQQEDSAVYLCASSVGQGEIYGYTFGSGTRLTVV.

The CDR3 region is CASSSDRVNGELFF. The CDR3 DNA is TGTGCCAGCAGCTCCGACAGGGTCAACGGGGAGCTGTTTTTT. The chain uses TRBV11-2 and TRBJ2-2, with TRBD1 matching 7 bases. This CDR3 spans 14 amino acids. Germline values: CDR1 SGHAT, CDR2 FQNNGV. Trimming cost V 4 bases and J 7 bases; bases outside gene matches: 6.

This clonotype occurred many times. One end of the junction varies from germline; a read error may be responsible. The chain couples TRBV7-9 to TRBJ1-6, with 10 positions matching TRBD1. There are 16 residues in the CDR3. CDR1 is SEHNR and CDR2 is FQNEAQ in the germline V gene (reference sequence). In DNA, the CDR3 is TGTGCCAGCAACTTAGGGGACAGGGGACCCAATTCACCCCTCCACTTT. It yields the protein CASNLGDRGPNSPLHF. Looking up the rest from reference TRBV7-9 and TRBJ1-6 gives the full variable domain: DTGVSQNPRHKITKRGQNVTFRCDPISEHNRLYWYRQTLGQGPEFLTYFQNEAQLEKSRLLSDRFSAERPKGSFSTLEIQRTEQGDSAMYLCASNLGDRGPNSPLHFGNGTRLTVT.

This clonotype was picked up many times. V gene TRBV14 combines with J gene TRBJ1-6; D is ambiguous. Trimming removed 2 bases from V and 7 bases from J, with 3 bases in between. Germline V gives CDR1 SGHDN, CDR2 FVKESK. This CDR3 spans 12 amino acids. Written as DNA, the CDR3 is TGTGCCAGCAGCCAAAAGAATTCACCCCTCCACTTT. It specifies CASSQKNSPLHF.

The chain couples TRBV19 to TRBJ1-5; 8 bases are a match to TRBD1. The germline V gene encodes CDR1 LNHDA and CDR2 SQIVND (reference sequence). This CDR3 region has 15 residues. The J segment lost 0 bases and the V segment lost 5 bases, leaving 3 bases of the junction unmatched. The CDR3: CASSVDRDSNQPQHF. The CDR3 region has the DNA TGTGCCAGTAGTGTGGACAGGGATAGCAATCAGCCCCAGCATTTT.